These 2 T cell receptor beta chains were sequenced from one sample in a study of T cell clonotyping in hematopoietic cell transplantation. TCRdb's table, derived via immunoSEQ multiplex PCR, lists solely in-frame clones and lacks some. The sample lists over 6,000 clones, around nine tenths occurring once. This specimen was peripheral blood mononuclear cells, taken 100 days after allogeneic stem cell transplant. These receptors all stem from a female patient in her thirties or forties who had an allogeneic stem cell transplant from a related donor, so the T cells may come from the graft donor. Some clones in this sample may be carry-over from other donors' samples.

The chain employs TRBV6-1 and TRBJ2-7; 8 nucleotides line up with TRBD2. Germline lookup yields CDR1 MNHNS and CDR2 SASEGT. This CDR3 region has 15 residues. V dropped 2 bases and J dropped 1; count of bases not matched to a gene: 4. CDR3 in amino acids: CASSEKPSGSYEQYF. CDR3 coding DNA: TGTGCCAGCAGTGAAAAGCCTAGCGGGTCCTACGAGCAGTACTTC.

This clone was counted between two and nine times. This chain links TRBV4-3 with TRBJ2-1, with D tentatively TRBD1 or TRBD2 (5 bases each). The CDR3 is 17 residues long. Germline CDR1 and CDR2: LGHNA and YSLEER. Deletions cut 4 bases from V and 1 base from J, with 17 bases between. The CDR3: CASSLITGTDSYNEQFF. The CDR3 nucleotides are TGCGCCAGCAGCCTCATTACTGGGACGGATTCCTACAATGAGCAGTTCTTC.